These 32 T cell receptor beta chains came from one sample sequenced in a study of memory CD8 T cells in hepatitis C reinfection. The sample's time point: late/post reinfection, 12 to 24 weeks after detection. Sorted cells were sequenced directly ex vivo without any in vitro expansion. Using immunoSEQ multiplex PCR, the repertoire was profiled, and TCRdb retains in-frame clones only, with some absent. This sample has around 5,000 clones, with approximately 86% found just once. The sample taken for sequencing was naive CD8+ T cells sorted from blood. The receptor set was obtained from a man aged 45-60 years with hepatitis C virus infection.

The rearrangement joins TRBV27 to TRBJ1-1; TRBD1 might be the D (5 bases). The CDR3 loop spans 14 amino acids. The germline V and J ends were trimmed by 2 bases and 0 bases, with 7 bases remaining between them. The germline V gene has CDR1 MNHEY and CDR2 SMNVEV (reference sequence). The CDR3 DNA reads TGTGCCAGCAGTTTAGCAGGGTTGAACACTGAAGCTTTCTTT. This translates into CASSLAGLNTEAFF.

V and J are TRBV6-4 and TRBJ1-4; 9 bases line up with TRBD1. V gave up 4 bases and J gave up 5 bases; unmatched junction bases: 5. CDR1 MRHNA and CDR2 SNTAGT come from the germline V gene. The length of the CDR3 is 15 residues. The DNA for the CDR3 is TGTGCCAGCAGTGCCCGACAGGGGGTAAATGAAAAACTGTTTTTT. It yields the protein CASSARQGVNEKLFF.

This sequence joins TRBV6-5 and TRBJ2-1; D may be TRBD2 (5 bases). V was pared by 5 bases and J by 8 bases, with 13 bases between. CDR3 length equals 13 residues. Germline V gene sequence: CDR1 MNHEY, CDR2 SVGAGI. The CDR3 is CASSPKMEDEQFF. The CDR3 DNA reads as TGTGCCAGCAGTCCAAAGATGGAGGATGAGCAGTTCTTC.

This CDR3 reads CASSPGRTQPQHF. CDR3 bases: TGTGCCAGCAGCCCCGGTAGAACTCAGCCCCAGCATTTT. This rearrangement joins TRBV6-5 to TRBJ1-5; D is uncertain. This CDR3 is built from 13 residues. CDR1 is MNHEY, CDR2 SVGAGI, per germline. V shed 6 bases and J shed 6 bases, with 12 bases lying between them.

The CDR3 protein is CASSQAASGRSSYNEQFF. The CDR3 nucleotides are TGCGCCAGCAGCCAAGCGGCTAGCGGGAGGAGCTCCTACAATGAGCAGTTCTTC. The chain uses TRBV4-3 and TRBJ2-1; 11 bases line up with TRBD2. The CDR3 is 18 residues long. V dropped 1 base and J dropped 0; count of bases not matched to a gene: 5. Per the germline V gene, CDR1 is LGHNA and CDR2 is YSLEER.

This chain links TRBV6-5 with TRBJ2-7; 8 positions match TRBD1. The CDR3 is 13 residues long. Germline loops: CDR1 MNHEY, CDR2 SVGAGI. With V trimmed by 6 bases and J by 10 bases, 11 bases remained unmatched. CDR3 DNA: TGTGCCAGCAGGACCCTCTCGACAGGGGCCCAGTACTTC. This sequence encodes CASRTLSTGAQYF.

The chain links TRBV7-9 to TRBJ2-7; TRBD1 might be the D (5 bases). Germline V gene lookup returns CDR1 SEHNR and CDR2 FQNEAQ (reference sequence). CDR3 length: 14 residues. V was pared by 4 bases and J by 3 bases, with 13 bases between. This chain's CDR3 is CASSSTVALYEQYF. CDR3 nucleotide sequence: TGTGCCAGCAGCTCGACAGTGGCGCTCTACGAGCAGTACTTC.

The sample holds one count of this clone. The chain employs TRBV9 and TRBJ2-1; TRBD1 is a possible D gene (5 bases). Germline V gene data show CDR1 as SGDLS and CDR2 as YYNGEE. This CDR3 spans 15 amino acids. Trimming pared 4 bases from V and 7 bases from J, leaving 18 bases between. DNA of the CDR3: TGTGCCAGCAGCCAAGGGGTTTCGGATTTGAATGAGCAGTTCTTC. It encodes CASSQGVSDLNEQFF.

This chain joins TRBV7-6 and TRBJ2-7; 10 bases map to TRBD2. CDR1 is SGHVS, CDR2 FNYEAQ, per germline. CDR3 size: 16 residues. V lost 1 base to trimming and J lost 0 bases; unmatched junction nucleotides: 3. CDR3 DNA sequence: TGTGCCAGCAGCTTAGAAGGACTAGCGGCCTCCTACGAGCAGTACTTC. It codes for CASSLEGLAASYEQYF. The variable domain in full, completed from reference TRBV7-6 and TRBJ2-7, reads GAGVSQSPRYKVTKRGQDVALRCDPISGHVSLYWYRQALGQGPEFLTYFNYEAQQDKSGLPNDRFSAERPEGSISTLTIQRTEQRDSAMYRCASSLEGLAASYEQYFGPGTRLTVT.

This rearrangement joins TRBV5-1 to TRBJ1-1; D remains unclear. The CDR3 loop spans 14 amino acids. The germline V gene encodes CDR1 SGHRS and CDR2 YFSETQ. V lost 0 bases and J lost 3, with 9 bases in between. DNA for the CDR3: TGCGCCAGCAGCTTGGTGGCGCGGGACACTGAAGCTTTCTTT. It yields the protein CASSLVARDTEAFF.

The chain employs TRBV5-6 and TRBJ1-5; 7 nucleotides line up with TRBD1. The CDR3 sequence is 17 residues long. V shed 3 bases, J shed 0 bases, and the junction held 9 bases outside the gene matches. Germline V gives CDR1 SGHDT, CDR2 YYEEEE. Written as DNA, the CDR3 is TGTGCCAGCAGCTCCGTGGCAGGGGGATATAGCAATCAGCCCCAGCATTTT. Amino acids: CASSSVAGGYSNQPQHF.

The genes are TRBV18 and TRBJ1-1, with 11 bases matching TRBD1. From germline, CDR1 is KGHSH and CDR2 LQKENI. The CDR3 extends over 14 amino acids. J was trimmed by 5 bases and V by 3 bases; bases with no gene match: 2. As DNA, the CDR3 is TGTGCCAGCTCACCGGGACAGGGGGAAACTGAAGCTTTCTTT. The encoded protein is CASSPGQGETEAFF.

The chain links TRBV15 to TRBJ2-5, with a weak D call TRBD2 (5 bases). The assigned J gene may be wrong: the sequence end matches TRBJ2-7 better. CDR1 and CDR2 (germline): LNHNV, YYDKDF (reference sequence). The length of the CDR3 is 13 residues. The CDR3 here is CATSRDGGYEQYF. The CDR3 DNA sequence: TGTGCCACCAGCAGGGACGGAGGATACGAGCAGTACTTC.

Judged by abundance, this clone is medium-sized. The gene calls are TRBV6-1 and TRBJ1-5; the D gene is possibly TRBD1 (6 bases). Trimming left V 6 bases short and J 4 bases short, with 16 bases between. Looked up from germline, CDR1 is MNHNS and CDR2 is SASEGT. The CDR3 has 15 residues. CDR3 region: CASRGGTSANQPQHF. For the CDR3, the DNA is TGTGCCAGCAGGGGTGGGACATCAGCAAATCAGCCCCAGCATTTT.

Notes on this clone: This sample includes further DNA sequences coding for the same CDR3. This chain links TRBV6-1 with TRBJ2-3; 12 bases are a match to TRBD2. Unmatched junction bases numbered 1, after V lost 2 bases and J lost 4 bases. This CDR3 spans 15 amino acids. Germline V gene lookup returns CDR1 MNHNS and CDR2 SASEGT. Here the CDR3 reads CASSELAGGPDTQYF. The CDR3, as DNA: TGTGCCAGCAGTGAACTAGCGGGAGGGCCAGATACGCAGTATTTT.

The chain uses TRBV6-5 and TRBJ1-1, with a possible D match to TRBD1 (6 bases). The CDR3 contains 15 residues. Trimming took off 3 bases at V and 1 base at J, with 12 bases between the two ends. Germline assignment: CDR1 MNHEY and CDR2 SVGAGI. In DNA, the CDR3 is TGTGCCAGCAGTTATACGGACAGAGAGAACACTGAAGCTTTCTTT. Protein: CASSYTDRENTEAFF.

Regarding this clone: One end of the junction varies from germline; a read error may be responsible. This chain joins TRBV7-7 and TRBJ2-1, with 11 positions matching TRBD2. Germline loops: CDR1 SSHAT, CDR2 FNYEAQ (reference sequence). There are 16 residues in the CDR3. In DNA, the CDR3 is TGTGCTAGCAGCCCACGGACTAGCGGGTTTAACAATGAGCAGTTCTTC. It codes for CASSPRTSGFNNEQFF.

This clone was seen once. The chain joins TRBV7-9 to TRBJ2-7; tentative D call: TRBD1 (5 bases). Trimming took off 5 bases at V and 5 bases at J, with 13 bases between the two ends. Germline V gene data show CDR1 as SEHNR and CDR2 as FQNEAQ (reference sequence). The CDR3 spans 13 residues. DNA for the CDR3: TGTGCCAGCAGCCCCCCTGACAGTCACGAGCAGTACTTC. It is translated as CASSPPDSHEQYF.

The chain has TRBV6-5 and TRBJ2-1, with TRBD2 identical over 8 bases. V shed 0 bases and J 6 bases; nucleotides not matched to a gene: 7. Germline values: CDR1 MNHEY, CDR2 SVGAGI. The CDR3 sequence is 16 residues long. This CDR3 reads CASSYSPGGPLNEQFF. DNA of the CDR3: TGTGCCAGCAGTTACTCGCCGGGAGGGCCGCTCAATGAGCAGTTCTTC.

The CDR3 nucleotides are TGTGCCAGCAGCGTAGGAGGGTTTGCAACTAATGAAAAACTGTTTTTT. Encoded protein: CASSVGGFATNEKLFF. The chain combines TRBV9 with TRBJ1-4; D is unresolved. The germline V gene has CDR1 SGDLS and CDR2 YYNGEE. V was clipped by 0 bases and J by 0 bases, with 9 bases between them. CDR3 size: 16 residues.

This clone came up once. The chain employs TRBV10-2 and TRBJ1-1; TRBD1 aligns across 7 bases. The CDR3 contains 15 residues. Trimming at V came to 2 bases and at J to 0 bases, leaving 3 bases not matched to a gene. The germline V gene encodes CDR1 WSHSY and CDR2 SAAADI. The CDR3 is CASSERQGLNTEAFF. In nucleotides, the CDR3 is TGCGCCAGCAGTGAGAGACAGGGCCTGAACACTGAAGCTTTCTTT.

The V call is TRBV5-8, the J call TRBJ2-3, with 7 bases aligning to TRBD1. The ends lost 4 bases at V and 0 bases at J; junction bases unmatched: 17. The CDR3 sequence is 19 residues long. The germline V gene encodes CDR1 SGHTS and CDR2 YDEGEE. CDR3 sequence: CASSLPGQSAKLSTDTQYF. CDR3 in DNA: TGTGCCAGCAGCCTGCCGGGACAGAGCGCCAAGTTGAGCACAGATACGCAGTATTTT.

The chain combines TRBV25-1 with TRBJ2-7, with D uncertain. V lost 6 bases and J lost 0, with 9 bases in between. The CDR3 is 13 amino acids. Germline values: CDR1 MGHDK, CDR2 SYGVNS. The CDR3 DNA reads as TGTGCCAGCAGCTCTGAGAGCTCCTACGAGCAGTACTTC. It translates to CASSSESSYEQYF.

The CDR3 here is CASSPALGTSGSDEQFF. CDR3 coding DNA: TGTGCCAGCAGCCCAGCTCTCGGGACTAGCGGGAGCGATGAGCAGTTCTTC. V usage is TRBV7-3 and J usage is TRBJ2-1; 14 bases are shared with TRBD2. With V trimmed by 5 bases and J by 8 bases, 11 bases remained unmatched. The germline V gene has CDR1 SGHTA and CDR2 FQGTGA. This CDR3 is 17 amino acids long.

The chain carries TRBV5-4 and TRBJ2-5; 7 bases are a match to TRBD2. V lost 2 bases to trimming and J lost 5 bases; unmatched junction nucleotides: 3. The CDR3 loop spans 13 amino acids. Germline loops: CDR1 SGHNT, CDR2 YYREEE (reference sequence). CDR3 in amino acids: CASSFGGSETQYF. The CDR3 region has the DNA TGTGCCAGCAGCTTCGGCGGGAGCGAGACCCAGTACTTC.

The V and J genes are TRBV9 and TRBJ2-3; TRBD2 might be the D (5 bases). The CDR3 covers 17 residues. V was pared by 0 bases and J by 0 bases, with 14 bases between. Looked up from germline, CDR1 is SGDLS and CDR2 is YYNGEE. CDR3 DNA: TGTGCCAGCAGCGTAGGCTCCAGCGGACTTAGCACAGATACGCAGTATTTT. Translated: CASSVGSSGLSTDTQYF.

This clone is medium-sized within its sample. V usage is TRBV28 and J usage is TRBJ2-7, with TRBD2 matching 8 bases. V lost 2 bases to trimming and J lost 5 bases; unmatched junction nucleotides: 8. Germline assignment: CDR1 MDHEN and CDR2 SYDVKM. CDR3 length: 15 residues. Here the CDR3 reads CASSLRRGGVHEQYF. For the CDR3, the DNA is TGTGCCAGCAGTTTACGCCGGGGGGGTGTTCACGAGCAGTACTTC.

J is TRBJ2-1 and V is TRBV7-9, with D uncertain. Germline V gives CDR1 SEHNR, CDR2 FQNEAQ (reference sequence). This CDR3 is built from 14 residues. V was shortened by 2 bases and J by 1 base, with 6 bases between the two germline ends. CDR3 coding DNA: TGTGCCAGCAGCTTAAGCTCGTCCTACAATGAGCAGTTCTTC. This translates into CASSLSSSYNEQFF.

The chain is built from TRBV28 and TRBJ1-2, with 11 bases aligning to TRBD1. The CDR3 spans 14 residues. Trimming removed 5 bases from V and 5 bases from J; junction bases left unmatched: 4. Germline assignment: CDR1 MDHEN and CDR2 SYDVKM. CDR3 residues: CASSPGTGGYGYTF. In DNA, the CDR3 is TGTGCCAGCAGTCCCGGGACAGGGGGTTATGGCTACACCTTC.

This clone was recorded a few times. The rearrangement uses TRBV5-6 and TRBJ2-1; 9 bases are shared with TRBD2. Germline assignment: CDR1 SGHDT and CDR2 YYEEEE. CDR3 size: 11 residues. J lost 11 bases, V lost 4 bases, and 1 base had no gene match. Here the CDR3 reads CASSASGKQFF. CDR3 DNA sequence: TGTGCCAGCAGCGCTAGCGGGAAGCAGTTCTTC. Supplemented by reference TRBV5-6 and TRBJ2-1, the full variable domain reads DAGVTQSPTHLIKTRGQQVTLRCSPKSGHDTVSWYQQALGQGPQFIFQYYEEEERQRGNFPDRFSGHQFPNYSSELNVNALLLGDSALYLCASSASGKQFFGPGTRLTVL.

The gene calls are TRBV6-5 and TRBJ2-5; a possible D gene is TRBD2 (5 bases). The CDR3 runs to 15 residues. Looked up from germline, CDR1 is MNHEY and CDR2 is SVGAGI. Trimming removed 0 bases at V and 4 bases at J, with 12 bases between. This CDR3 is CASSYSGALGETQYF. The DNA of the CDR3 is TGTGCCAGCAGTTACTCGGGAGCCTTGGGAGAGACCCAGTACTTC.

This sequence joins TRBV4-1 and TRBJ2-7; 10 bases map to TRBD2. V lost 2 bases, J lost 3 bases, and 4 bases stayed unmatched. CDR1 is MGHRA and CDR2 is YSYEKL in the germline V gene. The length of the CDR3 is 15 residues. CDR3 nucleotides: TGCGCCAGCAGCCAACCGGGACTAGCGAGCTACGAGCAGTACTTC. Translating gives CASSQPGLASYEQYF.